This TCR beta chain emerged from a study of T cells after yellow fever vaccination. CDR3 length: 17 residues. Germline V lookup: CDR1 SGHTA, CDR2 FQGTGA. V lost 1 base and J 5 bases, leaving 18 bases between the germline ends. By 5'RACE template switching, TCR cDNA was produced, with a universal primer site and UMIs added in the process. TCRdb used MiXCR to reprocess the 5' RACE reads, holding one entry per CDR3 protein. The data show fewer than 500,000 distinct CDR3 sequences, 15% to 20% seen once. V usage is TRBV7-3 and J usage is TRBJ2-1; D unresolved. The material was PBMCs, obtained before the yellow fever booster vaccination. The receptor's source is a man younger than 35 who received the YFV17D yellow fever vaccine. The CDR3: CASSLMFRGEGNNEQFF. In DNA, the CDR3 is TGTGCCAGCAGCTTAATGTTTCGAGGAGAAGGGAACAATGAGCAGTTCTTC.